The table lists the clone carrying this T cell receptor (beta chain) with a few counts. Its antigen is still unknown. Sorting produced populations that all topped 95% purity. This record belongs to a study of beta chain features in type 1 diabetes. Study observations and caveats: VDJ junctions sequenced from type 1 diabetes patients showed fewer insertions and more deletions.

Germline lookup yields CDR1 LNHNV and CDR2 YYDKDF (reference sequence). With 0 bases removed from V and 1 base from J, the gap between germline ends came to 10 bases. The CDR3 runs 16 residues. Since all of the isolated RNA was reverse transcribed, expressed TCRB transcripts were what got sequenced. Using immunoSEQ multiplex PCR, the repertoire was profiled, and TCRdb retains in-frame clones only, with some absent. Here the sample spans 150,000 or so clones, 7% to 10% being singletons. V is TRBV15 and J is TRBJ2-1, with D perhaps TRBD2 (6 bases). The sequence derives from a woman aged 18-30 years in good health. Sequencing was performed on central memory CD4+ T cells from blood. In DNA, the CDR3 is TGTGCCACCAGCAGAGATGGAGGGGCTTCCTACAATGAGCAGTTCTTC. Encoded protein: CATSRDGGASYNEQFF.